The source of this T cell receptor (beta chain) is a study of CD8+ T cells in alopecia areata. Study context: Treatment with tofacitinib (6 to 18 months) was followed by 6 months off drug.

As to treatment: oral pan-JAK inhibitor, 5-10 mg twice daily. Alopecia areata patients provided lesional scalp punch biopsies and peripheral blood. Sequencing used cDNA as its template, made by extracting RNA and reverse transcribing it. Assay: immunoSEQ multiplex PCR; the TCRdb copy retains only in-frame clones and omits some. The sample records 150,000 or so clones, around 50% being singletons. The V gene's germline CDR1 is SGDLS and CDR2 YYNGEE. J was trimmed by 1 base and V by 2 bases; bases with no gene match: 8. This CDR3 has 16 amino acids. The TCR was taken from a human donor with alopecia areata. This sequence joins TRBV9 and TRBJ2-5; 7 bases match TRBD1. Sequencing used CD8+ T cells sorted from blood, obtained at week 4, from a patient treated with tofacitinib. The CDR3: CASSVLRDRGQETQYF. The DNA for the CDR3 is TGTGCCAGCAGCGTGCTCCGGGACAGAGGCCAAGAGACCCAGTACTTC.